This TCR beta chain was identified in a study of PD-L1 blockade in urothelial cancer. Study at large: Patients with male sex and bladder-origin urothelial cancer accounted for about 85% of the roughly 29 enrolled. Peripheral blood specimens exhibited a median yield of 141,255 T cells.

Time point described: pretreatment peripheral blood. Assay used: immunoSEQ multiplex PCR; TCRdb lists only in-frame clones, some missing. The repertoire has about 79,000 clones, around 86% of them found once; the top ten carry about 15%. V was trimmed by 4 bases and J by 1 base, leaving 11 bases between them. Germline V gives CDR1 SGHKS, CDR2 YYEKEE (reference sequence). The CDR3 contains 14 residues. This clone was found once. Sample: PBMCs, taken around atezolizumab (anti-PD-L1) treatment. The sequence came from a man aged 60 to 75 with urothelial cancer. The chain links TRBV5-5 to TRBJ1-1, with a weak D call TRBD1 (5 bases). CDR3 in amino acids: CASSRGTGNTEAFF. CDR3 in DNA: TGTGCCAGCAGCCGGGGGACCGGGAACACTGAAGCTTTCTTT.